This T cell receptor beta chain was sequenced in a study of vaccination effects on CD4 cells after COVID-19. Study-level findings and limits: Sampling in the study covered few convalescent patients and included no early post-infection timepoints.

The CDR3 contains 14 residues. Trimming shortened V by 0 bases and J by 4 bases, and 6 bases separated the two germline ends. From germline, CDR1 is LGHDT and CDR2 YNNKEL (reference sequence). In this sample, this clone turned up a few times. Its antigen is currently unknown. Viral peptide pool expansion of antigen-specific CD4+ T cells preceded sequencing in the ViraFEST assay. The authors isolated CD4+ T cells after around 9 days of culture. No vaccinee had earlier SARS-CoV-2 infection, and nucleocapsid antibodies were negative. The culture medium for 2 million or so PBMC per well included 10 IU/ml IL-2 and 8.5 to 10 ug/ml peptides. IL-2 medium was substituted for half the medium on days 3 and 7. Sequencing used immunoSEQ multiplex PCR; TCRdb keeps in-frame clones, though not all of them. This sample has around 35,000 clones; around 66% occur once, and the top ten carry 15%.

The chain recombines TRBV3-1 (or the pseudogene TRBV3-2) with TRBJ1-4; no reliable D call. The sample here was CD4+ T cells from PBMCs cultured with HCoV-OC43 spike peptides, taken before COVID-19 vaccination. Subset here: HCoV-OC43 spike overlapping peptide pool stimulation. The sequence came from a human donor who received a COVID-19 vaccine. The CDR3 reads CASSQDSFNEKLFF. The CDR3 DNA sequence: TGTGCCAGCAGCCAAGATAGTTTTAATGAAAAACTGTTTTTT.